This entry lists 12 T cell receptor beta chains sequenced from one sample in a study of blood T cell repertoires in COVID-19. Data came from immunoSEQ multiplex PCR; TCRdb stores just in-frame clones and leaves some out. The sample has a few hundred thousand clones, about 86% seen once. The sample was PBMCs or T cells enriched from blood (not recorded which). The receptor set was obtained from a woman in her forties or fifties who had recovered from COVID-19.

CDR3 coding DNA: TGTGCCACCAGTCAGGGGGCGAGAGATACGCAGTATTTT. This gives the protein CATSQGARDTQYF. This chain connects TRBV24-1 to TRBJ2-3, with 8 bases that match TRBD1. The CDR3 runs to 13 residues. Germline values: CDR1 KGHDR, CDR2 SFDVKD. The V segment lost 6 bases and the J segment 5 bases; nucleotides outside the gene matches: 3.

This clone was seen a single time. The J gene is TRBJ2-5, the V gene TRBV7-9, with 10 bases aligning to TRBD1. The CDR3 is made up of 16 amino acids. Trimming removed 5 bases from V and 4 bases from J; junction bases left unmatched: 10. Germline lookup yields CDR1 SEHNR and CDR2 FQNEAQ (reference sequence). The CDR3 nucleotides read TGTGCCAGCAGCGCCGGGACAGGGGTTTGGGCAGAGACCCAGTACTTC. Translation: CASSAGTGVWAETQYF.

The rearrangement links TRBV6-5 to TRBJ1-1; a possible D gene is TRBD1 (5 bases). Germline CDR1 reads MNHEY; CDR2 reads SVGAGI. This CDR3 has 15 amino acids. V shed 6 bases and J shed 5 bases, with 19 bases lying between them. The CDR3 DNA reads TGTGCCAGCAGCCATTCTCCAGGGAGGGGAACTGAAGCTTTCTTT. It is translated as CASSHSPGRGTEAFF.

This clone has a handful of counts. The chain employs TRBV4-2 and TRBJ1-4; 8 nucleotides line up with TRBD1. The CDR3 contains 15 residues. The germline gives CDR1 LGHNA, CDR2 YNFKEQ. The trim removed 5 bases at V and 1 base at J, leaving 3 bases unmatched. The CDR3 is CASSADRGTNEKLFF. The CDR3 nucleotides read TGTGCCAGCAGCGCTGACAGGGGAACTAATGAAAAACTGTTTTTT.

The chain recombines TRBV28 with TRBJ1-1; TRBD1 agrees at 9 bases. Trimming removed 2 bases from V and 1 base from J; junction bases left unmatched: 5. Germline V gene lookup returns CDR1 MDHEN and CDR2 SYDVKM. There are 16 residues in the CDR3. Written as DNA, the CDR3 is TGTGCCAGCAGTTTACTACTGGGACAGGGGAACACTGAAGCTTTCTTT. The encoded protein is CASSLLLGQGNTEAFF.

CDR3 region: CASRSSEEKGGEAFF. For the CDR3, the DNA is TGTGCCAGCAGGTCCTCCGAGGAAAAAGGGGGTGAAGCTTTCTTT. The chain has TRBV28 and TRBJ1-1, with D maybe TRBD1 (6 bases). In germline, CDR1 is MDHEN, CDR2 SYDVKM. Trimming cost V 6 bases and J 7 bases, with 21 bases left between them. This CDR3 is 15 amino acids long.

This clone was seen a single time. The CDR3 DNA is TGCGCCAGCAGCTTGGAGCTTAATGAAAAACTGTTTTTT. This translates into CASSLELNEKLFF. This sequence joins TRBV5-1 and TRBJ1-4, with D unresolved. The CDR3 is made up of 13 amino acids. With 0 bases removed from V and 4 bases from J, the gap between germline ends came to 4 bases. Per the germline V gene, CDR1 is SGHRS and CDR2 is YFSETQ.

The genes are TRBV5-1 and TRBJ1-1; TRBD1 might be the D (6 bases). Germline V CDR1 and CDR2: SGHRS, YFSETQ. V was shortened by 4 bases and J by 3 bases, with 16 bases between the two germline ends. The CDR3 is 15 residues long. The CDR3 nucleotides are TGCGCCAGCAGCCCAGGGAACAGGGAAGACACTGAAGCTTTCTTT. Translated, it gives CASSPGNREDTEAFF.

The rearrangement links TRBV7-2 to TRBJ1-5, with 7 bases identical to TRBD1. Per germline, CDR1 SGHTA and CDR2 FQGNSA. The CDR3 consists of 15 residues. V lost 5 bases to trimming and J lost 0 bases; unmatched junction nucleotides: 4. CDR3 residues: CASSPDRISNQPQHF. CDR3 in DNA: TGTGCCAGCAGCCCGGACAGGATTAGCAATCAGCCCCAGCATTTT.

The V gene is TRBV10-3, the J gene TRBJ1-2; 9 bases agree with TRBD1. CDR3 length equals 14 residues. The ends lost 4 bases at V and 2 bases at J; junction bases unmatched: 2. The germline V gene has CDR1 ENHRY and CDR2 SYGVKD. The CDR3 DNA is TGTGCCATCAGTGGTGGGACAGGGAACTATGGCTACACCTTC. As protein: CAISGGTGNYGYTF.

This clone was observed a few times. V usage is TRBV28 and J usage is TRBJ1-3, with TRBD1 as a possible D gene (5 bases). Trimming shortened V by 8 bases and J by 4 bases, and 18 bases separated the two germline ends. The CDR3 sequence is 15 residues long. Germline CDR1 is MDHEN and CDR2 is SYDVKM. The CDR3 coding sequence is TGTGCCAGCCTCCCGGCCCAGGGCGGAGGAAACACCATATATTTT. It encodes CASLPAQGGGNTIYF.

This clone was picked up a small number of times. The rearrangement uses TRBV7-3 and TRBJ2-7; 9 bases line up with TRBD1. Trimming removed 4 bases from V and 4 bases from J; junction bases left unmatched: 8. In germline, CDR1 is SGHTA, CDR2 FQGTGA. This CDR3 contains 15 residues. Here the CDR3 DNA reads TGTGCCAGCAGCTCGTCACCGGGACAGGGATACGAGCAGTACTTC. Protein: CASSSSPGQGYEQYF.